This T cell receptor beta chain was recovered during a study of blood T cells in healthy people across ages. A second about 7 to 12 cycle PCR used barcoded and J-beta primers. TCRdb re-analysed the 5' RACE reads in MiXCR, keeping a single row per CDR3 protein. The data hold 920,000 or so distinct CDR3 sequences, with under 45% observed a single time. The sample providers were healthy Caucasian people from Russia, aged about 6 to 100. The germline gives CDR1 DFQATT, CDR2 SNEGSKA (reference sequence). The CDR3 length is 16 residues. J was trimmed by 2 bases and V by 0 bases; bases with no gene match: 7.

The TCR was taken from a woman aged 60-70 years in good health. Sequencing was performed on blood. This chain uses TRBV20-1 with TRBJ2-3; TRBD2 agrees at 8 bases. CDR3: CSARDPTSGDTDTQYF. The CDR3 region has the DNA TGCAGTGCTAGAGATCCCACTAGCGGTGACACAGATACGCAGTATTTT.